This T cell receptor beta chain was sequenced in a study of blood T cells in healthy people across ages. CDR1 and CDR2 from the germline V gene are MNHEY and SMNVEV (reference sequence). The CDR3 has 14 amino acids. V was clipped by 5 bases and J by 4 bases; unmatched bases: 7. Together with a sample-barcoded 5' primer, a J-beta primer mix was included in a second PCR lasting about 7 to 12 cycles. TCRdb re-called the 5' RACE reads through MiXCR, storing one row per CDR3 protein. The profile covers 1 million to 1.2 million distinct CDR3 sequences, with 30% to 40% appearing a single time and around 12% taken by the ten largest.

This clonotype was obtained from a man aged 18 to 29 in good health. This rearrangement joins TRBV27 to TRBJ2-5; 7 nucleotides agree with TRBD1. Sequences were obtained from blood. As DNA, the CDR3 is TGTGCCAGCAGTAAAGACAGGGACGGAGAGACCCAGTACTTC. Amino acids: CASSKDRDGETQYF.